This TCR beta chain was documented in a study of T cell repertoires in cytomegalovirus infection. This CDR3 is 13 amino acids long. The germline CDR1 and CDR2 sequences are SGHVT and SQSDAQ. The V gene lost 6 bases and the J gene lost 1 base, with 10 bases spanning the gap. TCRdb reprocessed the reads with MiXCR, giving one entry per CDR3 protein. The sample has roughly 300,000 distinct CDR3 sequences, approximately 9.5% seen once. The study's findings and limits: Across the ex vivo response, the dominant clonotypes were HLA-C-restricted CMV-specific TCR beta clonotypes.

This clonotype was detected only a few times. What it recognizes is unknown. The TCR sequence derives from a human donor in good health (CMV status not recorded). Some clones in this sample may be carry-over from other donors' samples. The sequenced material came from PBMCs. This sequence joins TRBV7-4 and TRBJ2-7; D unclear. Here the CDR3 DNA reads TGTGCCAGCAGTCCACCGCTATCCTACGAGCAGTACTTC. This translates into CASSPPLSYEQYF.